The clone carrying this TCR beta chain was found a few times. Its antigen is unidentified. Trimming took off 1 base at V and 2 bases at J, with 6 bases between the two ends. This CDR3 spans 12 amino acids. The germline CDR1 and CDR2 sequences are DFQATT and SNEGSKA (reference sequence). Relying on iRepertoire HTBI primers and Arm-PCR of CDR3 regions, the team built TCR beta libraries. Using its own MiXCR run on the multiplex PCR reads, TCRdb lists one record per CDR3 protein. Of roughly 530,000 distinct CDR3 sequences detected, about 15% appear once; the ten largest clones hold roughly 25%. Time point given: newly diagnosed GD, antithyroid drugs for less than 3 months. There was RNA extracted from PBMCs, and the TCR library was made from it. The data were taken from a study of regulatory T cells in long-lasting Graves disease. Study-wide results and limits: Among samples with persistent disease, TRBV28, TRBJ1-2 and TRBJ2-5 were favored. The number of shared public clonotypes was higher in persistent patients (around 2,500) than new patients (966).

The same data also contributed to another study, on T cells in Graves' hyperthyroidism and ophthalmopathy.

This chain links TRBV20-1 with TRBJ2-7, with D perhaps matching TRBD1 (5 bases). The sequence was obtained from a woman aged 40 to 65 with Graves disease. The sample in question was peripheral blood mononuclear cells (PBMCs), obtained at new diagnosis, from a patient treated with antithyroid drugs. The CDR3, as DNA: TGCAGTGCTAGAGCAGGGCCCTACGAGCAGTACTTC. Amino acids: CSARAGPYEQYF.